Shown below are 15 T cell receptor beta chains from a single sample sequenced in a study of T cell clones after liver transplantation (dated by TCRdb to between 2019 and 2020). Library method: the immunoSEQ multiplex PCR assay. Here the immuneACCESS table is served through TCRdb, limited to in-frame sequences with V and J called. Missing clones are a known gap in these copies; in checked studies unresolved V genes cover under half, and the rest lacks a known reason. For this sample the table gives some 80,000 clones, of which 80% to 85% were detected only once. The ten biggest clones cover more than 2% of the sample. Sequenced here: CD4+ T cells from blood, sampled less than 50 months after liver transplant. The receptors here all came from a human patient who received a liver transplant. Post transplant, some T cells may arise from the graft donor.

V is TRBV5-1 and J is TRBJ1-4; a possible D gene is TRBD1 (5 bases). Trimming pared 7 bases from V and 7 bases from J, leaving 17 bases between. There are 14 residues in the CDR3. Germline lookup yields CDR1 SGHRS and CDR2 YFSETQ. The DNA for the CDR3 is TGCGCCAGCCGAGCGGGGGGAGCAGGTGAAAAACTGTTTTTT. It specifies CASRAGGAGEKLFF.

CDR3 residues: CASSDGLAGTQYF. As DNA, the CDR3 is TGTGCCAGCAGCGACGGACTAGCGGGTACGCAGTATTTT. The rearrangement links TRBV7-6 to TRBJ2-3, with 11 bases lining up with TRBD2. The germline V gene encodes CDR1 SGHVS and CDR2 FNYEAQ. The CDR3 is 13 amino acids. J lost 8 bases, V lost 5 bases, and 3 bases had no gene match. Based on the CDR3 plus reference TRBV7-6 and TRBJ2-3, the full variable domain is GAGVSQSPRYKVTKRGQDVALRCDPISGHVSLYWYRQALGQGPEFLTYFNYEAQQDKSGLPNDRFSAERPEGSISTLTIQRTEQRDSAMYRCASSDGLAGTQYFGPGTRLTVL.

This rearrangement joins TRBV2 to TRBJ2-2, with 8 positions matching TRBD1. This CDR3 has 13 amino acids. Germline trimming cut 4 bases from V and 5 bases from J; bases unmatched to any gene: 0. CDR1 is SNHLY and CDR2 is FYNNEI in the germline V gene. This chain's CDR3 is CASSGQGTGELFF. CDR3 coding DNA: TGTGCCAGCAGTGGACAGGGGACCGGGGAGCTGTTTTTT.

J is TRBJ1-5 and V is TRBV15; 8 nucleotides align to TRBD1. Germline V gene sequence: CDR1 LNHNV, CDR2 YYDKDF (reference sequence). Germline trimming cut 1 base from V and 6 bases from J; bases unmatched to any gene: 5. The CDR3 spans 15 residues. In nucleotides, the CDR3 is TGTGCCACCAGCAGAGTTGCAGGGGGCGGTCAGCCCCAGCATTTT. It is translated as CATSRVAGGGQPQHF.

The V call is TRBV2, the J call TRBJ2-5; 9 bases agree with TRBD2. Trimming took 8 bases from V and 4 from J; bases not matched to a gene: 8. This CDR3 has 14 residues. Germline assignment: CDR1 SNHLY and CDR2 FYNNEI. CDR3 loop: CASLTSRGGETQYF. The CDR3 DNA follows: TGTGCCAGCCTAACCTCGCGGGGGGGAGAGACCCAGTACTTC.

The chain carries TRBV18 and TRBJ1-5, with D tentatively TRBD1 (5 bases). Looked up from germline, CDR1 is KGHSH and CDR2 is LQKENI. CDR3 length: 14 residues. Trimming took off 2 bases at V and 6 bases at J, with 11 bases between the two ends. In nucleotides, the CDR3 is TGTGCCAGCTCACCAGCCCTCCAGGGTCAGCCCCAGCATTTT. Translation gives CASSPALQGQPQHF.

CDR3 protein: CASSKTSGGSYEQYF. In DNA, the CDR3 is TGTGCCAGCAGCAAGACTAGCGGGGGGTCCTACGAGCAGTACTTC. The V gene is TRBV7-3, the J gene TRBJ2-7; the match to TRBD2 covers 13 bases. This CDR3 contains 15 residues. Trimming at V came to 5 bases and at J to 1 base, leaving 2 bases not matched to a gene. From germline, CDR1 is SGHTA and CDR2 FQGTGA.

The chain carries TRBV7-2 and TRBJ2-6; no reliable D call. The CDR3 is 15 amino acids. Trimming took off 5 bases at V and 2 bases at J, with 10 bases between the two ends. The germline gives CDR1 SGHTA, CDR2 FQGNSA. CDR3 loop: CASSAHGPGANVLTF. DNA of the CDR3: TGTGCCAGCAGCGCCCACGGCCCTGGGGCCAACGTCCTGACTTTC.

CDR3 nucleotides: TGTGCCAGCAGCCAAGCGGCCAGGGGGCTGGGATTTTTCAAAAACATTCAGTACTTC. It specifies CASSQAARGLGFFKNIQYF. V usage is TRBV14 and J usage is TRBJ2-4, with 8 bases matching TRBD1. CDR3 length equals 19 residues. Germline CDR1 reads SGHDN; CDR2 reads FVKESK. J lost 3 bases, V lost 1 base, and 14 bases had no gene match.

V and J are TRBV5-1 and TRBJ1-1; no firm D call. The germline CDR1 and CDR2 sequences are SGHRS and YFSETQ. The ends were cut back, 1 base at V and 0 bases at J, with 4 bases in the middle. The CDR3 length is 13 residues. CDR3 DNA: TGCGCCAGCAGCTTGACTATGAACACTGAAGCTTTCTTT. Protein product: CASSLTMNTEAFF.

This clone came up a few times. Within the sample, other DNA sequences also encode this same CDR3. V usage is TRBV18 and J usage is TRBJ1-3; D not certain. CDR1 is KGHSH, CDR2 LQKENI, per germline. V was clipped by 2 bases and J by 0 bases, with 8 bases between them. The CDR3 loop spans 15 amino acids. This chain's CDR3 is CASSPRQSSGNTIYF. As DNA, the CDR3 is TGTGCCAGCTCACCAAGGCAGAGCTCTGGAAACACCATATATTTT.

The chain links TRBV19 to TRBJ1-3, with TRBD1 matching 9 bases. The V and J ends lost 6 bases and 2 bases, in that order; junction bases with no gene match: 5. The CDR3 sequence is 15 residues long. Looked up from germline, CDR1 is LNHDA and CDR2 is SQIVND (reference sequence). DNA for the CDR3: TGTGCCAGTAGGGATCGGACAGGGGCTGGAAACACCATATATTTT. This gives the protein CASRDRTGAGNTIYF.

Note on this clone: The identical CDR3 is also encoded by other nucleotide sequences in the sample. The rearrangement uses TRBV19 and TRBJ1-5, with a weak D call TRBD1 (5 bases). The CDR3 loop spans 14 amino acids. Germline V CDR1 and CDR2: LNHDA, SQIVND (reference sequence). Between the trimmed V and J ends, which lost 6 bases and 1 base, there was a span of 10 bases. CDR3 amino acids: CASRRRGSNQPQHF. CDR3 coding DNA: TGTGCCAGTAGACGTCGGGGGAGCAATCAGCCCCAGCATTTT.

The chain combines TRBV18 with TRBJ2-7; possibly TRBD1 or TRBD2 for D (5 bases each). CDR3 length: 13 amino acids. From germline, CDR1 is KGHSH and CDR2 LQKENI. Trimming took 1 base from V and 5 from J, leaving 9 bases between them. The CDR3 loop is CASSPQGTHEQYF. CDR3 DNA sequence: TGTGCCAGCTCACCACAGGGGACCCACGAGCAGTACTTC.

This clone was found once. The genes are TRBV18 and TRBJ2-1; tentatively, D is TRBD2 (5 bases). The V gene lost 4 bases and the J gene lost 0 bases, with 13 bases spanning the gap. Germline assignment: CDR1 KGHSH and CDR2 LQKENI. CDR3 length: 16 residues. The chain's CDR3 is CASSRAVVSSYNEQFF. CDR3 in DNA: TGTGCCAGCTCACGAGCGGTAGTTAGCTCCTACAATGAGCAGTTCTTC.